Sequencing of this T cell receptor beta chain was carried out in a study of cytomegalovirus exposure and HLA in healthy donors. Details on this clone: The antigen remains undetermined.

Primers for the PCR totalled 60 Vbeta and 13 Jbeta. Sequenced by immunoSEQ multiplex PCR; TCRdb stores in-frame clones only, minus some. The repertoire holds just over 200,000 clones, with more than 75% as singletons. This CDR3 is built from 11 residues. Trimming took 4 bases from V and 4 from J, leaving 3 bases between them. Looked up from germline, CDR1 is SGHRS and CDR2 is YFSETQ. Overall study results and limits: Data from an earlier analysis indicated that most TCR beta V segments were productive either about 90% or about 30% of the time. After further analysis at a later stage, roughly 15,000 TCR beta sequences were associated with HLA alleles at 0.05 false discovery rate. Rare sequences made up most TCRs, while some public TCRs were found in many donors.

The TCR originated in a woman aged 40 to 49 in good health and CMV-seronegative. Sequences were obtained from PBMCs. The V gene is TRBV5-1, the J gene TRBJ2-1; D is undetermined. The CDR3 protein is CASSLYNEQFF. The CDR3 DNA reads as TGCGCCAGCAGCCTGTACAATGAGCAGTTCTTC. The variable domain in full, completed from reference TRBV5-1 and TRBJ2-1, reads KAGVTQTPRYLIKTRGQQVTLSCSPISGHRSVSWYQQTPGQGLQFLFEYFSETQRNKGNFPGRFSGRQFSNSRSEMNVSTLELGDSALYLCASSLYNEQFFGPGTRLTVL.